This T cell receptor beta chain derives from a study of lymphopenia after photon versus proton radiotherapy. The CDR3 spans 11 residues. Germline V CDR1 and CDR2: MNHEY, SVGAGI. The germline V and J ends were trimmed by 8 bases and 4 bases, with 5 bases remaining between them. Study conclusions and caveats: Larger post-nadir TCR diversity loss correlated inversely with survival in deceased patients. After lymphocyte nadir, photon-treated repertoires showed oligoclonal expansion, especially CD8+ Temra.

Points on this clone: No antigen is known for it.

Here immunoSEQ multiplex PCR was the method, and the copy in TCRdb shows in-frame clones only, minus some. The table lists around 160,000 clones, 80% to 90% of them singletons. The rearrangement links TRBV6-5 to TRBJ1-4, with unresolved D. This TCR was recovered from a man aged 50-60 years with gastric cancer. Sequencing was performed on peripheral blood, taken from a patient treated with photon-based radiotherapy. In nucleotides, the CDR3 is TGTGCCAGCGAAGTTAATGAAAAACTGTTTTTT. Translating gives CASEVNEKLFF.